What follows is one T cell receptor beta chain and its context. From germline, CDR1 is MGHRA and CDR2 YSYEKL. V was pared by 5 bases and J by 8 bases, with 6 bases between. The CDR3 has 11 amino acids. The sample comes from a study of T cell changes during pregnancy in multiple sclerosis. Using immunoSEQ multiplex PCR, the repertoire was profiled, and TCRdb retains in-frame clones only, with some absent. The data contain 40,000 to 55,000 clones, approximately 90% of them singletons. This sequence was found in a female donor with multiple sclerosis, enrolled in a pregnancy study. Sequences were derived from CD8+ T cells from peripheral blood mononuclear cells, sampled in the second trimester of pregnancy. The chain couples TRBV4-1 to TRBJ1-4; D not resolved. CDR3 in DNA: TGCGCCAGCAGCAGAGGGGAAAAACTGTTTTTT. Translating gives CASSRGEKLFF.